This TCR beta chain derives from a study of blood T cell repertoires in COVID-19. The CDR3 covers 16 residues. The V and J ends lost 4 bases and 0 bases respectively, with 13 bases between them. CDR1 is SGHNT, CDR2 YYREEE, per germline (reference sequence). Sequencing was performed with immunoSEQ multiplex PCR; in TCRdb, only in-frame clones are kept and a portion is missing. This table holds 200,000 to 300,000 clones, around 92% found once. V is TRBV5-4 and J is TRBJ2-2, with D tentatively TRBD2 (6 bases). Sequenced input: peripheral blood. The source is a person aged 18-35 years with COVID-19, enrolled during active disease. The CDR3 DNA reads TGTGCCAGCAGCCTACCTGGGACTTCGAACACCGGGGAGCTGTTTTTT. Amino acids: CASSLPGTSNTGELFF.